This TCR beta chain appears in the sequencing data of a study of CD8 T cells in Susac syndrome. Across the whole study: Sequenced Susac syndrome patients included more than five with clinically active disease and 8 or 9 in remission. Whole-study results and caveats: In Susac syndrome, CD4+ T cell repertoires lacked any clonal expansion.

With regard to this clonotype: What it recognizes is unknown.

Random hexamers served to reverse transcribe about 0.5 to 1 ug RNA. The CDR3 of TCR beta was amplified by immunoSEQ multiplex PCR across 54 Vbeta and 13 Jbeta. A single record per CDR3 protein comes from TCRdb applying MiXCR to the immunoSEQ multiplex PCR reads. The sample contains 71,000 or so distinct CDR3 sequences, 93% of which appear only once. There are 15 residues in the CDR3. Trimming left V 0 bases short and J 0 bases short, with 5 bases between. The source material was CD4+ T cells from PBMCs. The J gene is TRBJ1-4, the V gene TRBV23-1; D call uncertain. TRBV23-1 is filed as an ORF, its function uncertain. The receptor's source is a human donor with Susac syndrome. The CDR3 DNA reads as TGCGCCAGCAGTCAATCGGAAGCAACTAATGAAAAACTGTTTTTT. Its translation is CASSQSEATNEKLFF.